These 10 T cell receptor beta chains originate from one sample sequenced in a study of CD8 T cells in ankylosing spondylitis. TCRdb called the 5' RACE reads again in MiXCR, with one record for every CDR3 protein. This table holds around 140,000 distinct CDR3 sequences, 10% to 12% found once. Sequenced input: blood, either unsorted or a sorted T cell fraction (not recorded which). The receptors stem from a female donor with ankylosing spondylitis or in good health (not recorded which).

Many counts were recorded for this clonotype. V and J are TRBV12-3 or TRBV12-4 and TRBJ1-2; D is uncertain. V was clipped by 3 bases and J by 5 bases, with 10 bases between them. The CDR3 is made up of 13 amino acids. This chain's CDR3 is CASSLEGFYGYTF. The CDR3 nucleotides read TGTGCCAGCAGTTTGGAAGGGTTTTATGGCTACACCTTC.

This clonotype was observed at least ten times. The V and J genes are TRBV5-1 and TRBJ2-7; D not resolved. Looked up from germline, CDR1 is SGHRS and CDR2 is YFSETQ. CDR3 size: 13 residues. V was clipped by 0 bases and J by 6 bases, with 10 bases between them. The CDR3 loop reads CASSLAPVGEQYF. In nucleotides, the CDR3 is TGCGCCAGCAGCTTGGCCCCAGTAGGCGAGCAGTACTTC.

This clonotype occurred a few times. The CDR3: CASQQEETQYF. CDR3 nucleotides: TGTGCCAGCCAGCAGGAGGAGACGCAGTATTTT. The gene calls are TRBV5-6 and TRBJ2-3; D may be TRBD2 (5 bases). The V gene's germline CDR1 is SGHDT and CDR2 YYEEEE. Trimming pared 7 bases from V and 9 bases from J, leaving 12 bases between. This CDR3 spans 11 amino acids.

The sample holds many counts of this clonotype. The J gene is TRBJ2-1, the V gene TRBV5-4; D ambiguous. The CDR3 consists of 11 residues. The V end was cut by 2 bases, the J end by 8 bases, with 5 bases between. The germline gives CDR1 SGHNT, CDR2 YYREEE (reference sequence). Here the CDR3 reads CASSFADEQFF. For the CDR3, the DNA is TGTGCCAGCAGCTTTGCGGATGAGCAGTTCTTC.

With respect to this clonotype: It may be a read error: a sequence one base away is much more abundant. V and J are TRBV2 and TRBJ2-7; TRBD1 matches 8 bases. V shed 2 bases, J shed 3 bases, and the junction held 6 bases outside the gene matches. The CDR3 totals 15 residues. CDR1 and CDR2 (germline): SNHLY, FYNNEI. The CDR3 loop reads CASSEKQGVGYEQYF. The CDR3 DNA reads as TGTGCCAGCAGTGAAAAACAGGGGGTTGGCTACGAGCAGTACTTC.

The table lists this clonotype with many counts. The chain has TRBV28 and TRBJ1-3, with no clear D. Deletions cut 7 bases from V and 0 bases from J, with 7 bases between. The CDR3 loop spans 13 amino acids. Germline V gene data show CDR1 as MDHEN and CDR2 as SYDVKM. The chain's CDR3 is CASIPFSGNTIYF. DNA for the CDR3: TGTGCCAGCATACCTTTCTCTGGAAACACCATATATTTT. Together with reference TRBV28 and TRBJ1-3, the CDR3 gives the full variable domain: DVKVTQSSRYLVKRTGEKVFLECVQDMDHENMFWYRQDPGLGLRLIYFSYDVKMKEKGDIPEGYSVSREKKERFSLILESASTNQTSMYLCASIPFSGNTIYFGEGSWLTVV.

For this clonotype: A clone one base away is much larger, so this may be a read error. This chain joins TRBV7-6 and TRBJ2-7, with 10 bases matching TRBD2. There are 14 residues in the CDR3. Germline V gene lookup returns CDR1 SGHVS and CDR2 FNYEAQ. The CDR3 is CVSSLPLAGFEQYF. In nucleotides, the CDR3 is TGTGTCAGCAGCTTACCACTAGCGGGATTCGAGCAGTACTTC.

CDR3 nucleotide sequence: TGTGCCAGCAGCTTAAGGGCTAACTCCTACAATGAGCAGTTCTTC. Translated, it gives CASSLRANSYNEQFF. V usage is TRBV7-2 and J usage is TRBJ2-1; D unclear. V dropped 2 bases and J dropped 0 bases, with 8 bases sitting between them. The CDR3 length is 15 residues. CDR1 is SGHTA, CDR2 FQGNSA, per germline. The entire variable domain, with the rest obtained from reference TRBV7-2 and TRBJ2-1, is as follows: GAGVSQSPSNKVTEKGKDVELRCDPISGHTALYWYRQSLGQGLEFLIYFQGNSAPDKSGLPSDRFSAERTGGSVSTLTIQRTQQEDSAVYLCASSLRANSYNEQFFGPGTRLTVL.

This clonotype was picked up many times. The chain employs TRBV5-1 and TRBJ2-3; TRBD2 aligns across 14 bases. J lost 5 bases, V lost 3 bases, and 5 bases had no gene match. Per germline, CDR1 SGHRS and CDR2 YFSETQ. The CDR3 contains 16 residues. The CDR3 is CASSSRLAGGLDTQYF. The CDR3 region has the DNA TGCGCCAGCAGCTCCCGACTAGCGGGGGGGCTAGATACGCAGTATTTT.

This clonotype was counted many times. The chain links TRBV10-1 to TRBJ2-2; D uncertain. Trimming removed 8 bases from V and 1 base from J, with 8 bases in between. Germline-derived CDR1 and CDR2 are WNHNN and SYGVQD (reference sequence). There are 13 residues in the CDR3. CDR3 amino acids: CASGKGNTGELFF. The CDR3 nucleotides read TGCGCCAGCGGTAAAGGGAACACCGGGGAGCTGTTTTTT.